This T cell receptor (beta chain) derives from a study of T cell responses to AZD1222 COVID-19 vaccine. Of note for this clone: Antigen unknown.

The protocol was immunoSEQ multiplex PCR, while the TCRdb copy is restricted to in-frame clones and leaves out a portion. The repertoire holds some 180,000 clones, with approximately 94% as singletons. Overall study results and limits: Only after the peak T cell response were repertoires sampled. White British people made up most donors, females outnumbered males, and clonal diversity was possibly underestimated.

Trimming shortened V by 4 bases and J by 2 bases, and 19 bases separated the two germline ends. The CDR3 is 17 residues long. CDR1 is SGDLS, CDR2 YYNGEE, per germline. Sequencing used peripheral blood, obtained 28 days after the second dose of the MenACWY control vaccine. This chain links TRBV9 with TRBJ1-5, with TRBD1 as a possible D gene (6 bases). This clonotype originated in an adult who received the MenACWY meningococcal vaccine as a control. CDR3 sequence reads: CASSPRSLGQRNQPQHF. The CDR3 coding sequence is TGTGCCAGCAGCCCACGATCCCTAGGACAGCGCAATCAGCCCCAGCATTTT.